Listed here are 9 T cell receptor beta chains from one sample, sequenced in a study of T cell changes during pregnancy in multiple sclerosis. Data came from immunoSEQ multiplex PCR; TCRdb stores just in-frame clones and leaves some out. Of 40,000 or so clones in the sample, approximately 91% are singletons; the top ten hold about 12%. The sequencing here drew on CD8+ T cells from peripheral blood mononuclear cells, taken after pregnancy. Receptors were obtained from a female donor with multiple sclerosis, enrolled in a pregnancy study.

The chain is built from TRBV9 and TRBJ2-1; 8 bases align to TRBD2. Germline loops: CDR1 SGDLS, CDR2 YYNGEE. The V gene end was trimmed by 4 bases and the J gene end by 5 bases; junction bases not matched to a gene: 11. This CDR3 is built from 16 residues. CDR3 sequence reads: CASSSYGSGIDNEQFF. The CDR3 DNA follows: TGTGCCAGCAGCTCCTATGGTAGCGGGATAGACAATGAGCAGTTCTTC. Looking up the rest from reference TRBV9 and TRBJ2-1 gives the full variable domain: DSGVTQTPKHLITATGQRVTLRCSPRSGDLSVYWYQQSLDQGLQFLIQYYNGEERAKGNILERFSAQQFPDLHSELNLSSLELGDSALYFCASSSYGSGIDNEQFFGPGTRLTVL.

This clone is classed as medium-sized. A read error may produce the germline difference seen at one junction end. The chain is built from TRBV6-6 and TRBJ1-3; 9 bases map to TRBD1. Germline V CDR1 and CDR2: MNHNY, SVGAGI (reference sequence). The CDR3 consists of 13 residues. The CDR3 spells CASSPDRGGTIGF. The CDR3 nucleotides are TGTGCCAGCAGCCCTGACAGGGGGGGGACGATAGGTTTT.

A note on this clone: Distinct nucleotide sequences in the sample also encode this CDR3. This chain joins TRBV27 and TRBJ2-7; a weak D match, TRBD1 (6 bases). This CDR3 spans 12 amino acids. V was cut by 5 bases and J by 3 bases, with 8 bases left in between. Germline-derived CDR1 and CDR2 are MNHEY and SMNVEV (reference sequence). The CDR3 DNA follows: TGTGCCAGCAGTGTGACAGGCTACGAGCAGTACTTC. Protein: CASSVTGYEQYF.

The chain couples TRBV9 to TRBJ2-2; perhaps TRBD2 as D (6 bases). The CDR3 runs 16 residues. Germline V lookup: CDR1 SGDLS, CDR2 YYNGEE. The ends were cut back, 3 bases at V and 0 bases at J, with 12 bases in the middle. The chain's CDR3 is CASSAGGNANTGELFF. CDR3 nucleotides: TGTGCCAGCAGCGCCGGGGGTAACGCGAACACCGGGGAGCTGTTTTTT.

This clone was recorded only once. The rearrangement links TRBV6-1 to TRBJ2-1, with D possibly being TRBD2 (5 bases). Trimming pared 7 bases from V and 3 bases from J, leaving 10 bases between. This CDR3 is 13 amino acids long. Germline CDR1 is MNHNS and CDR2 is SASEGT. The CDR3 region is CASISDYYNEQFF. Written as DNA, the CDR3 is TGTGCCAGCATCAGCGACTACTACAATGAGCAGTTCTTC.

The chain links TRBV10-3 to TRBJ2-1; tentative D call: TRBD1 (5 bases). Per the germline V gene, CDR1 is ENHRY and CDR2 is SYGVKD. The CDR3 consists of 16 residues. The V and J ends lost 1 base and 12 bases respectively, with 22 bases between them. CDR3: CAISEFLSGVQGGQFF. CDR3 sequence (DNA): TGTGCCATCAGTGAGTTTCTAAGTGGTGTTCAGGGTGGGCAGTTCTTC.

The CDR3 nucleotides read TGTGCCAGCAGTTATGGATTACAGGAAGAGACCCAGTACTTC. This sequence encodes CASSYGLQEETQYF. The chain links TRBV6-6 to TRBJ2-5, with D possibly TRBD1 on 5 matching bases. Trimming removed 3 bases from V and 3 bases from J, with 11 bases in between. CDR1 MNHNY and CDR2 SVGAGI come from the germline V gene (reference sequence). The CDR3 runs 14 residues.

The chain carries TRBV5-4 and TRBJ2-3; TRBD2 agrees at 8 bases. V was pared by 4 bases and J by 14 bases, with 6 bases of the junction left unmatched. CDR3 length equals 11 residues. CDR1 and CDR2 (germline): SGHNT, YYREEE (reference sequence). The CDR3 bases are TGTGCCAGCAGCCTGGGACTAGTAAGGTATTTT. Translating gives CASSLGLVRYF.

This clone has only a few counts. The V and J genes are TRBV5-3 and TRBJ1-1, with 8 bases identical to TRBD1. TRBV5-3 carries the ORF label, with uncertain function. Unmatched junction bases numbered 3, after V lost 0 bases and J lost 11 bases. This CDR3 is built from 12 residues. CDR3 amino acids: CARSLEDREAFF. CDR3 bases: TGTGCCAGAAGCTTGGAGGACAGGGAGGCTTTCTTT.